Included here is one T cell receptor (beta chain) sequence, with context. Germline values: CDR1 KGHSH, CDR2 LQKENI. This CDR3 is 15 amino acids long. V lost 5 bases to trimming and J lost 3 bases; unmatched junction nucleotides: 9. The source of the sample is a study of blood T cell repertoires in COVID-19. Recruits, aged roughly 18 to 90 years, lived in 20 to 30 US areas. Categorization into cohorts depended on clinical history that participants reported. In Cohort 3, a recovered donor had either two negative PCRs, clearance, or symptom resolution. The authors' processing: Quantification of nucleated cells was approximated via reference gene primer amplification. The protocol was immunoSEQ multiplex PCR, while the TCRdb copy is restricted to in-frame clones and leaves out a portion. V and J calls and clone size follow that table, whereas D and trimming were derived from the DNA. There are around 390,000 clones in the sample; roughly 89% occur only once, and around 9.3% lies in the top ten.

The sequenced material came from PBMCs or T cells enriched from blood (not recorded which). This TCR derives from a woman between 50 and 59 years old who had recovered from COVID-19. V usage is TRBV18 and J usage is TRBJ2-7, with 8 bases matching TRBD1. For the CDR3, the DNA is TGTGCCAGCTCAATTGGGAACAGGGGGTACTACGAGCAGTACTTC. Protein: CASSIGNRGYYEQYF. The variable domain in full, completed from reference TRBV18 and TRBJ2-7, reads NAGVMQNPRHLVRRRGQEARLRCSPMKGHSHVYWYRQLPEEGLKFMVYLQKENIIDESGMPKERFSAEFPKEGPSILRIQQVVRGDSAAYFCASSIGNRGYYEQYFGPGTRLTVT.